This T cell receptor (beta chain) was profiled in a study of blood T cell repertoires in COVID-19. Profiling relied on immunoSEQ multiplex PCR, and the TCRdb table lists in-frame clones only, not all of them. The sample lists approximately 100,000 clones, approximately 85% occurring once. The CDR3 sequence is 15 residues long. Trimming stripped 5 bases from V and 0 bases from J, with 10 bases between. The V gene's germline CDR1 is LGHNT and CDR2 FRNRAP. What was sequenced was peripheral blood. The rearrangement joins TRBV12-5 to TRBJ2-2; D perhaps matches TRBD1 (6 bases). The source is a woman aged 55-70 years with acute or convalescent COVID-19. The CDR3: CASGPGQSNTGELFF. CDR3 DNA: TGTGCTAGTGGTCCCGGACAGTCGAACACCGGGGAGCTGTTTTTT.